Following are 27 T cell receptor beta chains from one sample sequenced in a study of human T cells and chemical hapten exposure. TCRdb analysed the RACE reads with MiXCR anew, one entry per CDR3 protein. In the table there are 75,000 to 90,000 distinct CDR3 sequences, over 9.5% of which are singletons. Time point here: patch test 1, 2 weeks after DPC sensitization. Indicated treatment: therapeutic diphenylcyclopropenone sensitization with weekly scalp DPC. The specimen comprised whole blood, sampled in connection with sensitization to the hapten diphenylcyclopropenone (DPC). Receptors were obtained from a woman aged 55-75 years with alopecia areata. Some clones in this sample may be carry-over from other donors' samples.

This clonotype has a count of ten or more. The CDR3 DNA is TGTGCCAGCAGCCAAGATTTCGGACAGGTGAGCTCCTACGAGCAGTACTTC. It specifies CASSQDFGQVSSYEQYF. This chain connects TRBV3-1 to TRBJ2-7; TRBD1 aligns across 7 bases. The germline CDR1 and CDR2 sequences are LGHDT and YNNKEL (reference sequence). CDR3 length: 17 residues. The V segment lost 0 bases and the J segment 0 bases; nucleotides outside the gene matches: 8.

This clonotype was seen repeatedly, ten times or more. The chain is built from TRBV5-1 and TRBJ2-5; D not resolved. The CDR3 length is 14 residues. Trimming cost V 4 bases and J 1 base, with 11 bases left between them. Germline V lookup: CDR1 SGHRS, CDR2 YFSETQ. The CDR3 coding sequence is TGCGCCAGCAGCCAGTCGGATATCCAAGAGACCCAGTACTTC. Protein sequence: CASSQSDIQETQYF.

In its sample, this clonotype was seen a few times. This rearrangement joins TRBV11-2 to TRBJ1-4, with unresolved D. This CDR3 has 12 residues. CDR1 is SGHAT, CDR2 FQNNGV, per germline. The V gene lost 4 bases and the J gene lost 7 bases, with 7 bases spanning the gap. For the CDR3, the DNA is TGTGCCAGCAGCTCGTCCGGTGAAAAACTGTTTTTT. This codes for CASSSSGEKLFF.

V usage is TRBV5-1 and J usage is TRBJ2-7; no firm D call. This CDR3 has 16 residues. In germline, CDR1 is SGHRS, CDR2 YFSETQ. The V and J ends lost 2 bases and 2 bases respectively, with 17 bases between them. The CDR3 coding sequence is TGCGCCAGCAGCTTCCCGGTCTATTCGGATACCTACGAGCAGTACTTC. Its translation is CASSFPVYSDTYEQYF.

This clonotype has a handful of counts. The DNA of the CDR3 is TGCAGTGCTATCGGAAAGAGCTCCTACAATGAGCAGTTCTTC. It is translated as CSAIGKSSYNEQFF. The rearrangement links TRBV20-1 to TRBJ2-1; D not resolved. The germline V gene encodes CDR1 DFQATT and CDR2 SNEGSKA (reference sequence). The V gene lost 4 bases and the J gene lost 0 bases, with 10 bases spanning the gap. CDR3 length equals 14 residues.

The chain couples TRBV5-5 to TRBJ1-6, with TRBD1 as a possible D gene (6 bases). CDR3 length: 15 amino acids. Germline-derived CDR1 and CDR2 are SGHKS and YYEKEE (reference sequence). Trimming removed 1 base at V and 5 bases at J, with 10 bases between. CDR3 sequence: CASSLRTVDNSPLHF. In DNA, the CDR3 is TGTGCCAGCAGCTTGAGGACAGTAGATAATTCACCCCTCCACTTT.

This chain connects TRBV5-1 to TRBJ1-1; D unclear. The CDR3 runs to 15 residues. Looked up from germline, CDR1 is SGHRS and CDR2 is YFSETQ. V was pared by 1 base and J by 8 bases, with 18 bases between. The CDR3 spells CASSLSNTIREEAFF. Written as DNA, the CDR3 is TGCGCCAGCAGCTTGTCTAATACCATCCGGGAAGAAGCTTTCTTT.

This clonotype was counted many times. This chain joins TRBV6-6 and TRBJ2-1, with D hard to call. The CDR3 runs 11 residues. Per the germline V gene, CDR1 is MNHNY and CDR2 is SVGAGI (reference sequence). The ends were cut back, 6 bases at V and 7 bases at J, with 7 bases in the middle. The CDR3 is CASSGQNEQFF. CDR3 in DNA: TGTGCCAGCAGCGGGCAGAATGAGCAGTTCTTC.

This clonotype was counted many times. The rearrangement joins TRBV18 to TRBJ1-2; D is uncertain. V was cut by 0 bases and J by 6 bases, with 8 bases left in between. The CDR3 consists of 13 residues. From germline, CDR1 is KGHSH and CDR2 LQKENI. CDR3 nucleotide sequence: TGTGCCAGCTCACCACCGCAGAGGAATGGCTACACCTTC. The encoded protein is CASSPPQRNGYTF.

A remark on this clonotype: This is likely a read error, given that the CDR3 carries no conserved phenylalanine or tryptophan at its end. It is unclear where the CDR3 begins or ends on the DNA, so no DNA is shown, and the CDR3 is as TCRdb lists it. The chain couples TRBV29-1 to TRBJ2-1; the table's D gene call, TRBD2, was not cross checked with the DNA. The CDR3 spans 11 amino acids, including both terminal residues. The germline V gene encodes CDR1 SQVTM and CDR2 ANQGSEA. CDR3 region: CSVEDGIAGAL.

The CDR3 spells CASSWDSLNYGYTF. The CDR3 bases are TGTGCCAGCTCGTGGGACAGTCTTAACTATGGCTACACCTTC. The rearrangement joins TRBV6-5 to TRBJ1-2; TRBD1 matches at 7 bases. CDR1 and CDR2 from the germline V gene are MNHEY and SVGAGI. The junction had 7 bases not matched to a gene; V was cut back by 8 bases and J by 1 base. The length of the CDR3 is 14 residues.

This clonotype showed up just a few times. This sequence joins TRBV5-1 and TRBJ1-2; weak D call: TRBD1 (5 bases). V was clipped by 4 bases and J by 1 base, with 14 bases between them. The length of the CDR3 is 15 residues. Germline CDR1 SGHRS, CDR2 YFSETQ. The CDR3 loop reads CASSTPLGGNYGYTF. The CDR3 coding sequence is TGCGCCAGCAGCACCCCTCTGGGGGGTAACTATGGCTACACCTTC. Full variable domain (missing parts from reference TRBV5-1 and TRBJ1-2): KAGVTQTPRYLIKTRGQQVTLSCSPISGHRSVSWYQQTPGQGLQFLFEYFSETQRNKGNFPGRFSGRQFSNSRSEMNVSTLELGDSALYLCASSTPLGGNYGYTFGSGTRLTVV.

In regard to this clonotype: This may come from a read error, since a much larger clone is one base off. CDR3 sequence: CAISGTGAVGANVPTF. The CDR3 DNA reads as TGTGCCATCAGTGGGACAGGGGCCGTTGGGGCCAACGTCCCGACTTTC. The chain employs TRBV10-3 and TRBJ2-6; 9 bases map to TRBD1. The CDR3 covers 16 residues. The germline gives CDR1 ENHRY, CDR2 SYGVKD.

The chain employs TRBV27 and TRBJ2-5; possible D gene TRBD1, 6 bases. Germline V gene sequence: CDR1 MNHEY, CDR2 SMNVEV (reference sequence). The length of the CDR3 is 14 residues. Trimming pared 4 bases from V and 7 bases from J, leaving 16 bases between. CDR3 sequence: CASSSTRGGRTQYF. The CDR3 DNA sequence: TGTGCCAGCAGTTCCACCAGGGGTGGTCGGACCCAGTACTTC.

The sample holds many counts of this clonotype. The chain links TRBV6-4 to TRBJ1-6; 11 nucleotides line up with TRBD1. The germline V gene encodes CDR1 MRHNA and CDR2 SNTAGT. This CDR3 comprises 13 residues. V lost 9 bases, J lost 9 bases, and 4 bases stayed unmatched. The CDR3 is CASGGTGGSPLHF. CDR3 sequence (DNA): TGTGCCAGTGGGGGGACAGGGGGTTCACCCCTCCACTTT.

This clonotype has ten or more counts. The rearrangement uses TRBV6-5 and TRBJ2-2, with 11 bases matching TRBD2. V shed 5 bases and J 3 bases; nucleotides not matched to a gene: 5. Germline CDR1 reads MNHEY; CDR2 reads SVGAGI. The CDR3 consists of 16 residues. The CDR3: CASSRTSGGDTGELFF. The CDR3 DNA is TGTGCCAGCAGTCGTACTAGCGGGGGTGACACCGGGGAGCTGTTTTTT.

This clonotype showed up just a few times. The chain links TRBV7-2 to TRBJ1-5, with D unclear. The V and J ends lost 6 bases and 0 bases respectively, with 9 bases between them. This CDR3 region has 14 residues. Per the germline V gene, CDR1 is SGHTA and CDR2 is FQGNSA. The CDR3 loop is CASSSLYSNQPQHF. The CDR3 nucleotides are TGTGCCAGCAGTTCCCTATATAGCAATCAGCCCCAGCATTTT. Using reference TRBV7-2 and TRBJ1-5 for the parts outside the CDR3, the full variable domain is GAGVSQSPSNKVTEKGKDVELRCDPISGHTALYWYRQSLGQGLEFLIYFQGNSAPDKSGLPSDRFSAERTGGSVSTLTIQRTQQEDSAVYLCASSSLYSNQPQHFGDGTRLSIL.

This clonotype appeared a few times. The rearrangement joins TRBV5-1 to TRBJ2-1; a weak D match, TRBD1 (5 bases). The V gene's germline CDR1 is SGHRS and CDR2 YFSETQ. The CDR3 is 15 amino acids. Trimming pared 0 bases from V and 1 base from J, leaving 8 bases between. Here the CDR3 DNA reads TGCGCCAGCAGCTTGGCAGGGTTTTCCTACAATGAGCAGTTCTTC. It yields the protein CASSLAGFSYNEQFF. The variable domain in full, completed from reference TRBV5-1 and TRBJ2-1, reads KAGVTQTPRYLIKTRGQQVTLSCSPISGHRSVSWYQQTPGQGLQFLFEYFSETQRNKGNFPGRFSGRQFSNSRSEMNVSTLELGDSALYLCASSLAGFSYNEQFFGPGTRLTVL.

Many counts were recorded for this clonotype. The chain recombines TRBV9 with TRBJ2-2, with TRBD1 as a possible D gene (6 bases). Deletions cut 2 bases from V and 3 bases from J, with 11 bases between. Germline V gene sequence: CDR1 SGDLS, CDR2 YYNGEE. This CDR3 comprises 15 residues. This chain's CDR3 is CASSVRDIYTGELFF. The CDR3, as DNA: TGTGCCAGCAGCGTGAGGGACATATACACCGGGGAGCTGTTTTTT.

This clonotype turned up a few times. This chain joins TRBV27 and TRBJ2-7; unclear D gene. CDR1 is MNHEY and CDR2 is SMNVEV in the germline V gene (reference sequence). The CDR3 spans 14 residues. Trimming took off 1 base at V and 2 bases at J, with 9 bases between the two ends. CDR3: CASSLWAGPYEQYF. The CDR3 DNA follows: TGTGCCAGCAGTTTATGGGCTGGGCCCTACGAGCAGTACTTC.

The chain is built from TRBV5-1 and TRBJ2-3; 9 bases are shared with TRBD1. This CDR3 is built from 18 residues. Per the germline V gene, CDR1 is SGHRS and CDR2 is YFSETQ. Trimming at V came to 2 bases and at J to 6 bases, leaving 16 bases not matched to a gene. CDR3 DNA: TGCGCCAGCAGCTTCGCTCCGGGACAGGGTTGGGACGGGGATACGCAGTATTTT. Translated: CASSFAPGQGWDGDTQYF.

This clonotype was seen a few times. The chain carries TRBV20-1 and TRBJ2-1; D ambiguous. The CDR3 spans 16 residues. Trimming took off 1 base at V and 0 bases at J, with 13 bases between the two ends. From germline, CDR1 is DFQATT and CDR2 SNEGSKA (reference sequence). The CDR3 DNA reads TGCAGTGCTAGAGGCCCCACAGCGTACTCCTACAATGAGCAGTTCTTC. This encodes CSARGPTAYSYNEQFF.

This clonotype was seen a few times. The CDR3 DNA sequence: TGTGCCAGCAGCGATAAACAATTGAACTATGGCTACACCTTC. Translating it yields CASSDKQLNYGYTF. This chain joins TRBV5-6 and TRBJ1-2, with no clear D. CDR1 is SGHDT, CDR2 YYEEEE, per germline. Trimming pared 4 bases from V and 2 bases from J, leaving 12 bases between. This CDR3 has 14 residues.

This clonotype showed up many times. The V gene is TRBV7-8, the J gene TRBJ2-3; possible D gene TRBD2, 7 bases. The CDR3 contains 15 residues. Germline CDR1 reads SGHVS; CDR2 reads FQNEAQ. V lost 4 bases and J lost 4, with 15 bases in between. Here the CDR3 reads CASSWRGPEADTQYF. Here the CDR3 DNA reads TGTGCCAGCAGCTGGCGGGGGCCAGAGGCAGATACGCAGTATTTT.

This clonotype was seen only a few times. In DNA form, the CDR3 reads TGCAGTGCCCAACGGACAGGGGGCACCGGGGAGCTGTTTTTT. Its protein product is CSAQRTGGTGELFF. The chain couples TRBV20-1 to TRBJ2-2; TRBD1 matches 10 bases. Germline loops: CDR1 DFQATT, CDR2 SNEGSKA (reference sequence). V gave up 6 bases and J gave up 4 bases; unmatched junction bases: 5. The length of the CDR3 is 14 residues.

The rearrangement joins TRBV19 to TRBJ2-2; D is perhaps TRBD1 (6 bases). V was pared by 7 bases and J by 0 bases, with 9 bases between. This CDR3 spans 14 amino acids. Germline CDR1 LNHDA, CDR2 SQIVND (reference sequence). This chain's CDR3 is CASITGSNTGELFF. CDR3 sequence (DNA): TGTGCCAGTATTACAGGGTCGAACACCGGGGAGCTGTTTTTT.

This clonotype was observed a handful of times. The chain uses TRBV12-3 or TRBV12-4 and TRBJ2-7; D perhaps matches TRBD2 (6 bases). V dropped 5 bases and J dropped 5 bases, with 16 bases sitting between them. The CDR3 length is 14 residues. CDR3 sequence reads: CASSPAGGGDEQYF. The CDR3, as DNA: TGTGCCAGCAGTCCCGCAGGTGGAGGGGACGAGCAGTACTTC.